This TCR beta chain was captured by sequencing in a study of blood T cell repertoires in COVID-19. Some clones are missing from TCRdb's copy, which holds only in-frame ones; the method was immunoSEQ multiplex PCR. The table includes a few hundred thousand clones, around 89% detected once. Before being deemed recovered, Cohort 3 donors had two negative PCRs, clearance, or symptom resolution. Looked up from germline, CDR1 is SQVTM and CDR2 is ANQGSEA. Germline trimming cut 0 bases from V and 6 bases from J; bases unmatched to any gene: 11. The CDR3 extends over 17 amino acids. The sample consisted of PBMCs or T cells enriched from blood (not recorded which). The sequence was collected from a man aged 35 to 55 who had recovered from COVID-19. The rearrangement links TRBV29-1 to TRBJ2-1, with 10 bases identical to TRBD2. This chain's CDR3 is CSVEDLEAGGQVNEQFF. CDR3 nucleotides: TGCAGCGTTGAAGATCTGGAAGCGGGGGGGCAAGTCAATGAGCAGTTCTTC.